This TCR beta chain was documented in a study of cytomegalovirus exposure and HLA in healthy donors. General observations from the study: Some 17,000 TCR beta sequences were associated with HLA alleles at 0.05 false discovery rate in a later analysis. Later analysis associated a missense DCLRE1C variant with TCR beta V- and J-gene trimming. Analyzed later, association rates of TCRs varied across HLA loci, with DRB1 most and HLA-C fewest.

In the PCR, 60 Vbeta and 13 Jbeta primers were used. Profiling relied on immunoSEQ multiplex PCR, and the TCRdb table lists in-frame clones only, not all of them. The sample consists of roughly 150,000 clones, around 77% of them appearing once. Remarks on this clone: Its antigen is undetermined.

V dropped 4 bases and J dropped 4 bases, with 14 bases sitting between them. CDR3 length: 15 residues. Germline lookup yields CDR1 MNHEY and CDR2 SVGAGI. Input material: PBMCs. The receptor's source is a man between 40 and 49 years old in good health and CMV-seronegative. The chain is built from TRBV6-5 and TRBJ1-5; TRBD1 is a possible D gene (5 bases). This chain's CDR3 is CASSSGSGGNQPQHF. The CDR3 region has the DNA TGTGCCAGCAGTTCCGGGTCTGGGGGGAATCAGCCCCAGCATTTT.